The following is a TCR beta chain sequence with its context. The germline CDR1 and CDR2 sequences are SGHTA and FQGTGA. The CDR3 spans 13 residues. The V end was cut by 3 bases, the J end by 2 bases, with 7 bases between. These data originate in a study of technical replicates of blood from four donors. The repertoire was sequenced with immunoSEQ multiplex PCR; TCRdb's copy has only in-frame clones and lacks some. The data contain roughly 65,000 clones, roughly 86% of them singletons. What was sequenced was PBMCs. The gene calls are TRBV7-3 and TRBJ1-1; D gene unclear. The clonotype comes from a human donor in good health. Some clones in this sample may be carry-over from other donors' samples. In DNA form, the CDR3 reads TGTGCCAGCAGCTTTTCAGGAAACACTGAAGCTTTCTTT. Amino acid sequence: CASSFSGNTEAFF.